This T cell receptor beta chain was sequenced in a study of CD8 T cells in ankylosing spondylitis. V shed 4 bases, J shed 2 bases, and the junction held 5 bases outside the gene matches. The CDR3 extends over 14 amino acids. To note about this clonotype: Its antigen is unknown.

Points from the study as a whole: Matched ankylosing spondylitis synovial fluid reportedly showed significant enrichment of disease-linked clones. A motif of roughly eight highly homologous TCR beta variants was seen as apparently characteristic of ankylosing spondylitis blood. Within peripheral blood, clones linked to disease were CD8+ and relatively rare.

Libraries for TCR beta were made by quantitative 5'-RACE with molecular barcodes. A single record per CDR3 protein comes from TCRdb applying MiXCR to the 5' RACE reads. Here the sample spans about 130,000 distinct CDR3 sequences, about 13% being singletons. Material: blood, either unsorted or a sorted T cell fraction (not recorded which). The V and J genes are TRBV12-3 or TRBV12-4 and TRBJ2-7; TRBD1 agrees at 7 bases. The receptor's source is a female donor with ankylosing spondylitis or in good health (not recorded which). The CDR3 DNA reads TGTGCCAGCAGTTGGCGGACAGGCCCCTACGAGCAGTACTTC. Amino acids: CASSWRTGPYEQYF.